A single sample is the source of the 3 T cell receptor beta chains below, sequenced in a study of T cell responses to AZD1222 COVID-19 vaccine. The method was immunoSEQ multiplex PCR; TCRdb's version includes in-frame clones alone and lacks a portion of them. The sample carries under 150,000 clones, roughly nine tenths recorded once. Sequencing used peripheral blood, obtained 28 days after the second AZD1222 dose. The receptors were sampled from an adult who received the AZD1222 COVID-19 vaccine.

A note on this clone: One end of the junction is discordant with germline, which a read error may explain. The CDR3 is CASSQGGGSHNEQFF. The CDR3 DNA sequence: TGTGCCAGCAGCCAAGGGGGAGGCTCCCACAATGAGCAGTTCTTC. V is TRBV16 and J is TRBJ2-1; D is possibly TRBD2 (6 bases). CDR1 is KGHSY and CDR2 is FQNENV in the germline V gene. The CDR3 sequence is 15 residues long. Combining the CDR3 with reference TRBV16 and TRBJ2-1 gives the whole variable domain GEEVAQTPKHLVRGEGQKAKLYCAPIKGHSYVFWYQQVLKNEFKFLISFQNENVFDETGMPKERFSAKCLPNSPCSLEIQATKLEDSAVYFCASSQGGGSHNEQFFGPGTRLTVL.

The J gene is TRBJ1-1, the V gene TRBV13, with 7 bases that match TRBD1. Germline V gene lookup returns CDR1 PRHDT and CDR2 FYEKMQ (reference sequence). V dropped 5 bases and J dropped 2; count of bases not matched to a gene: 5. The CDR3 spans 14 residues. CDR3 protein: CASSGTELNTEAFF. Here the CDR3 DNA reads TGTGCCAGCAGCGGGACAGAACTAAACACTGAAGCTTTCTTT.

The genes are TRBV5-6 and TRBJ2-7; D call uncertain. CDR3 size: 13 residues. Per germline, CDR1 SGHDT and CDR2 YYEEEE. Trimming removed 0 bases from V and 2 bases from J, with 6 bases in between. The DNA for the CDR3 is TGTGCCAGCAGCTTGGGGGAAGCCTACGAGCAGTACTTC. Its translation: CASSLGEAYEQYF.